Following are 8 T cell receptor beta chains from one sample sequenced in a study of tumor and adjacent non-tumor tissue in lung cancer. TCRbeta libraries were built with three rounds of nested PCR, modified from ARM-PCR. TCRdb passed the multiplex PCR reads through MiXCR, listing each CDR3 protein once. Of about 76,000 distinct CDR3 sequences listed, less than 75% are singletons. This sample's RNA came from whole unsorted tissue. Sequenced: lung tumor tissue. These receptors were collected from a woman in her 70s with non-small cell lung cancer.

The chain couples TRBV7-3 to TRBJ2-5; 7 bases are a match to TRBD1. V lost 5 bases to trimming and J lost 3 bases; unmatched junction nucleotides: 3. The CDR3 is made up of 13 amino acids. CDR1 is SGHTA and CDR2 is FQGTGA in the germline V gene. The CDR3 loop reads CASSLGQEETQYF. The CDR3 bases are TGTGCCAGCAGCCTAGGACAGGAAGAGACCCAGTACTTC.

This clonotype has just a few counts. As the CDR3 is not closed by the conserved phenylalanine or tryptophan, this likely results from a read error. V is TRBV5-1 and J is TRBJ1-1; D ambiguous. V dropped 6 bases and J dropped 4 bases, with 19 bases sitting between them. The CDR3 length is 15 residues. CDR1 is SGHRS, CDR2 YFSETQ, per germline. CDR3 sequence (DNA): TGCGCCAGCACCCTAGTCGGGGTCCCGGGCACTGAAGCTTTCTAT. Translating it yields CASTLVGVPGTEAFY.

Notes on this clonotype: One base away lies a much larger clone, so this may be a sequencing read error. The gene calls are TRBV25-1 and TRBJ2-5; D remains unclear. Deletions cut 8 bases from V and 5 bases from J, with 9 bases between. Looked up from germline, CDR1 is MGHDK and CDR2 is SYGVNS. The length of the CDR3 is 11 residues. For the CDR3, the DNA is TGTGCCAGCCGTTTACGGGAGACCCAGTACTTC. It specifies CASRLRETQYF.

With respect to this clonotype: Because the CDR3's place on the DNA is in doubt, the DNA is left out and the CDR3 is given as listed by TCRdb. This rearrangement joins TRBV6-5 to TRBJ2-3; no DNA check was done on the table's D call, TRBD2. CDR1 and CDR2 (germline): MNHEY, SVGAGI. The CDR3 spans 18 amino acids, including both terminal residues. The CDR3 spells CASMVALGASGYTDTHYF.

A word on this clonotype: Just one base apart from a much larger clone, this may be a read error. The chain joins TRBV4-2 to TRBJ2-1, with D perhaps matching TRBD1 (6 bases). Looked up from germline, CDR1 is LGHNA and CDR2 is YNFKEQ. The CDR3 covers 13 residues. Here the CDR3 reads CASNQMGDNEEFF. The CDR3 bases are TGTGCCAGCAACCAAATGGGGGACAATGAGGAGTTCTTC.

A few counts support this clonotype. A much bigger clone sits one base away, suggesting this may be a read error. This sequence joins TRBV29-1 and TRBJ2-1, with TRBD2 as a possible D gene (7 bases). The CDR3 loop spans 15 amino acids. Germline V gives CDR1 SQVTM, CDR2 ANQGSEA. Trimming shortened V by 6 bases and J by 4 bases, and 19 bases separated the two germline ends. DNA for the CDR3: TGCAGCGTAGGGGGGGTCGGGAAGTGGTACAATGAGCAGTTCTTC. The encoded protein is CSVGGVGKWYNEQFF.

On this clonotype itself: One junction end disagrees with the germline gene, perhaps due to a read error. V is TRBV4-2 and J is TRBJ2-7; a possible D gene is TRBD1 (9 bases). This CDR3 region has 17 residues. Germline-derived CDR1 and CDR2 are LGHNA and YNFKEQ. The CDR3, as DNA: TGTGCTAGCAGCCAAGACCCGGGAGGGACAGGGCTAAACAAGCAGTACTTC. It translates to CASSQDPGGTGLNKQYF.

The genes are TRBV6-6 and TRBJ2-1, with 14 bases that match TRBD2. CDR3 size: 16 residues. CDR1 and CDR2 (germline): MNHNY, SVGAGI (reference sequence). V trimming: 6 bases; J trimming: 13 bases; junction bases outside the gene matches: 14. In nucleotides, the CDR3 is TGTGCCAGCAGCTCTCGTGGGACTAGCGGGAGCTGGGGCCAGTTCTTC. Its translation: CASSSRGTSGSWGQFF.